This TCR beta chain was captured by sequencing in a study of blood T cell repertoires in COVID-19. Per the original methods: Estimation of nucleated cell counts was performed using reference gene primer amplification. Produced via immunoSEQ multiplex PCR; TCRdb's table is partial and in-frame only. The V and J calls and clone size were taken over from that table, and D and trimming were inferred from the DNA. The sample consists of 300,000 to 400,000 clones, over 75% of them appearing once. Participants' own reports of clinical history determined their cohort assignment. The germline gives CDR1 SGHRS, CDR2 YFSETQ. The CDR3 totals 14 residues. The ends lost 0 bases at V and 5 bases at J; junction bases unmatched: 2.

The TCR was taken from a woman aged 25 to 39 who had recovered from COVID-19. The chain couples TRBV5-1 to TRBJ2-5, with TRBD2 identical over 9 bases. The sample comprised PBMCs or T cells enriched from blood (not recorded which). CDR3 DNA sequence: TGCGCCAGCAGCTTGGACGGACTAGCGGAGACCCAGTACTTC. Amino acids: CASSLDGLAETQYF.